The 12 T cell receptor beta chains below come from one sample, sequenced in a study of beta chain features in type 1 diabetes. Study-level results: Shorter TCRB CDR3s, moderately but significantly so, were found in Type 1 diabetes patients in all four CD4+ subsets.

No antigen has been assigned to these receptors. Expressed TCRB transcripts were sequenced after all isolated RNA was converted to cDNA. Generated by immunoSEQ multiplex PCR, the TCRdb table keeps only in-frame clones and is missing some. Here the sample spans 600,000 or so clones, around 15% being singletons. Sequencing used naive CD4+ T cells from blood. The source of these receptors is a man aged 18 to 29 with type 1 diabetes.

CDR3 in amino acids: CAWKTVLNTEAFF. DNA of the CDR3: TGTGCCTGGAAGACAGTTTTGAACACTGAAGCTTTCTTT. The chain carries TRBV30 and TRBJ1-1, with D possibly matching TRBD1 (5 bases). Germline V gives CDR1 GTSNPN, CDR2 SVGIG (reference sequence). This CDR3 is 13 amino acids long. The V end lost 4 bases, the J end lost 0 bases, and 9 bases lay between the germline ends. Full variable domain (outside the CDR3, taken from reference TRBV30 and TRBJ1-1): SQTIHQWPATLVQPVGSPLSLECTVEGTSNPNLYWYRQAAGRGLQLLFYSVGIGQISSEVPQNLSASRPQDRQFILSSKKLLLSDSGFYLCAWKTVLNTEAFFGQGTRLTVV.

This clone was found a few times. The chain is built from TRBV5-1 and TRBJ1-2; 9 bases fit TRBD1. Trimming took 0 bases from V and 8 from J; bases not matched to a gene: 11. The germline CDR1 and CDR2 sequences are SGHRS and YFSETQ. This CDR3 comprises 16 residues. The CDR3 DNA reads TGCGCCAGCAGCTTGGTACAGGGGGCGAACACGGAAGGCTACACCTTC. Protein: CASSLVQGANTEGYTF.

This clone was picked up a small number of times. A read error may produce the germline difference seen at one junction end. V is TRBV30 and J is TRBJ2-7; possibly TRBD1 for D (6 bases). The CDR3 covers 11 residues. Germline-derived CDR1 and CDR2 are GTSNPN and SVGIG (reference sequence). The CDR3 sequence is CAWATGRLGIF. Written as DNA, the CDR3 is TGTGCCTGGGCGACAGGCCGCCTTGGGATCTTC.

The V and J genes are TRBV7-9 and TRBJ1-5; TRBD1 matches at 9 bases. J lost 4 bases, V lost 5 bases, and 6 bases had no gene match. The CDR3 consists of 15 residues. Germline lookup yields CDR1 SEHNR and CDR2 FQNEAQ (reference sequence). The CDR3 protein is CASSPRGQGNQPQHF. The CDR3 coding sequence is TGTGCCAGCAGCCCGCGGGGACAGGGTAATCAGCCCCAGCATTTT. The full variable domain, with the rest looked up from reference TRBV7-9 and TRBJ1-5, is DTGVSQNPRHKITKRGQNVTFRCDPISEHNRLYWYRQTLGQGPEFLTYFQNEAQLEKSRLLSDRFSAERPKGSFSTLEIQRTEQGDSAMYLCASSPRGQGNQPQHFGDGTRLSIL.

The chain has TRBV10-3 and TRBJ2-2, with 7 bases matching TRBD1. CDR3 length equals 15 residues. Germline V CDR1 and CDR2: ENHRY, SYGVKD. V was pared by 6 bases and J by 4 bases, with 8 bases of the junction left unmatched. The CDR3 region has the DNA TGTGCCATCAGCATACAGGGGCAGGGCACCGGGGAGCTGTTTTTT. Its protein is CAISIQGQGTGELFF.

This clone turned up a few times. The rearrangement uses TRBV9 and TRBJ1-2; D possibly corresponds to TRBD1 (6 bases). V was shortened by 1 base and J by 3 bases, with 16 bases between the two germline ends. The CDR3 length is 16 residues. The germline gives CDR1 SGDLS, CDR2 YYNGEE. The CDR3 nucleotides read TGTGCCAGCAGCGTATATTGGGACAACCGATACTATGGCTACACCTTC. It yields the protein CASSVYWDNRYYGYTF.

In this sample, this clone turned up a few times. The genes are TRBV5-6 and TRBJ1-2; D not certain. V was pared by 4 bases and J by 3 bases, with 7 bases between. The CDR3 runs 12 residues. The germline CDR1 and CDR2 sequences are SGHDT and YYEEEE. For the CDR3, the DNA is TGTGCCAGCAGCGGCGGTGACTATGGCTACACCTTC. Its translation is CASSGGDYGYTF.

In this sample, this clone turned up a few times. An end of the junction differs from the germline gene, which may be a read error. The chain recombines TRBV7-7 with TRBJ2-2; D possibly matches TRBD1 or TRBD2 (5 bases each). This CDR3 contains 13 residues. Germline CDR1 and CDR2: SSHAT and FNYEAQ (reference sequence). In DNA, the CDR3 is TGTGCTAGCAGCAGGGACGTGACCGGGGAGCTGTTTTTT. Protein product: CASSRDVTGELFF.

The table lists this clone with a few counts. V is TRBV6-5 and J is TRBJ2-7; D is unclear. The CDR3 is made up of 13 amino acids. Trimming took off 2 bases at V and 3 bases at J, with 8 bases between the two ends. In germline, CDR1 is MNHEY, CDR2 SVGAGI. The CDR3: CASSYTHSYEQYF. The CDR3 DNA follows: TGTGCCAGCAGTTACACGCACAGCTACGAGCAGTACTTC.

V is TRBV11-2 and J is TRBJ2-3; no clear D. This CDR3 spans 17 amino acids. Trimming left V 4 bases short and J 1 base short, with 18 bases between. CDR1 and CDR2 (germline): SGHAT, FQNNGV. The CDR3 sequence is CASSWRKGAPRTDTQYF. The CDR3 DNA reads as TGTGCCAGCAGCTGGCGCAAGGGCGCGCCTCGCACAGATACGCAGTATTTT.

This clone appeared a few times. The CDR3 DNA is TGTGCCTGGGACAGGGAATCTGGGGCCAACGTCCTGACTTTC. It specifies CAWDRESGANVLTF. The V and J genes are TRBV30 and TRBJ2-6; TRBD1 matches 7 bases. CDR3 length equals 14 residues. The V gene's germline CDR1 is GTSNPN and CDR2 SVGIG (reference sequence). The V and J ends lost 5 bases and 1 base, in that order; junction bases with no gene match: 2. Based on the CDR3 plus reference TRBV30 and TRBJ2-6, the full variable domain is SQTIHQWPATLVQPVGSPLSLECTVEGTSNPNLYWYRQAAGRGLQLLFYSVGIGQISSEVPQNLSASRPQDRQFILSSKKLLLSDSGFYLCAWDRESGANVLTFGAGSRLTVL.

The J gene is TRBJ2-2, the V gene TRBV11-2; perhaps TRBD2 as D (6 bases). Germline V gene lookup returns CDR1 SGHAT and CDR2 FQNNGV. V was pared by 6 bases and J by 4 bases, with 21 bases between. CDR3 length equals 17 residues. CDR3: CASSHPLSLGSTGELFF. The CDR3 DNA reads TGTGCCAGCAGTCACCCTCTGTCCCTCGGGAGCACCGGGGAGCTGTTTTTT.